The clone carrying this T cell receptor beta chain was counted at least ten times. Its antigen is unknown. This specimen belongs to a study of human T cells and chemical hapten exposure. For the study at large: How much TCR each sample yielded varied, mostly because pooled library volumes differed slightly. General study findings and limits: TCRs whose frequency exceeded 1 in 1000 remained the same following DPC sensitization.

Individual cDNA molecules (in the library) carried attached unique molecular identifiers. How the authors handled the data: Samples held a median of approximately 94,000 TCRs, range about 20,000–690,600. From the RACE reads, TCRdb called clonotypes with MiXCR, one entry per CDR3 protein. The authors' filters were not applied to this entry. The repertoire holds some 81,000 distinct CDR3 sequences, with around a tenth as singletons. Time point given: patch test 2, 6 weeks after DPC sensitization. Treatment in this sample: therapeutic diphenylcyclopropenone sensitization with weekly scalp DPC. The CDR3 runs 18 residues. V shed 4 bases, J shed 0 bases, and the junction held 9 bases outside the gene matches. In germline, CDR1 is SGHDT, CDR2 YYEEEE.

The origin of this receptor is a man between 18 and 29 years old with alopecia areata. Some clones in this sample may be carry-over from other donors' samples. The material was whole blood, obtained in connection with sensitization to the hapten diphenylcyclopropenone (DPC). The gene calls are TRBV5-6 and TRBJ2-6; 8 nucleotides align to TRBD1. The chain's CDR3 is CASSRGTGWGSGANVLTF. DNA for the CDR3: TGTGCCAGCAGCCGAGGGACAGGCTGGGGCTCTGGGGCCAACGTCCTGACTTTC.